This TCR beta chain was recorded in a study of T cells in Graves' hyperthyroidism and ophthalmopathy. RNA transcripts yielded amplified TCR beta CDR3 regions. The HTBI primer set served for first-round RT-PCR of the TCR CDR3. MiXCR, applied by TCRdb to the multiplex PCR reads, yields one record per CDR3 protein. Of 500,000 to 800,000 distinct CDR3 sequences listed, more than 12% are singletons. Trimming pared 7 bases from V and 6 bases from J, leaving 10 bases between. This CDR3 is built from 12 residues. Overall study findings and caveats: Most clonotypes expanded in the thyroid (above 0.001) were also present in blood.

It was uncontrolled infection, other autoimmune disease, pregnancy or lactation that excluded patients. About this clonotype itself: Its target is not known.

The V gene is TRBV6-7, the J gene TRBJ2-4, with D perhaps TRBD1 (6 bases). TRBV6-7 is identified as an open reading frame with a role that is uncertain. Sequenced material: blood. The source of this sequence is a woman aged 50 to 60 with Graves' ophthalmopathy. In DNA, the CDR3 is TGTGCCAGCACCGAACAGGGAAACATTCAGTACTTC. It specifies CASTEQGNIQYF.